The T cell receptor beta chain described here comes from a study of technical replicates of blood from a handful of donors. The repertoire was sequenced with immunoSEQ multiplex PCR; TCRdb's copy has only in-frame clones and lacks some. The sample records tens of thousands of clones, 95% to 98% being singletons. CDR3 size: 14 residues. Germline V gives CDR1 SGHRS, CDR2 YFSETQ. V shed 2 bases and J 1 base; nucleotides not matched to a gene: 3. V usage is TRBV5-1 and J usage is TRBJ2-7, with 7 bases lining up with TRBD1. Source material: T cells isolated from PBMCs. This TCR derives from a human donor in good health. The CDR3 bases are TGCGCCAGCAGCTTACAGGGGATTTCCTACGAGCAGTACTTC. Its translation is CASSLQGISYEQYF.